A single sample gave rise to the 26 T cell receptor beta chains below, sequenced in a study of blood T cells in healthy people across ages (dated by TCRdb to 2015 to 2017). Library preparation was by 5' RACE. The second PCR ran for about 6 to 12 cycles and used a J-beta primer mix along with a sample-barcoded 5' primer. TCRdb handled the public reads itself, with Q25 trimming in fastp and clone calling in MiXCR, and kept productive beta chains. CDR3 protein duplicates are merged, each entry listing the most common genes and DNA. The sample records roughly 1.9 million distinct CDR3 sequences, approximately 39% of which are singletons. More than 20% of the sample is in the top ten clones. Sequencing input: blood. The receptors here all came from a human donor in good health.

The chain is built from TRBV7-2 and TRBJ2-7; possibly TRBD2 for D (7 bases). V lost 4 bases, J lost 7 bases, and 14 bases lay in between. The CDR3 covers 13 residues. Germline CDR1 is SGHTA and CDR2 is FQGNSA. Here the CDR3 reads CASSSGGAWEQYF. In nucleotides, the CDR3 is TGTGCCAGCAGCTCTGGGGGGGCGTGGGAGCAGTACTTC.

V usage is TRBV6-2 or TRBV6-3 and J usage is TRBJ1-1; 7 nucleotides agree with TRBD1. V was clipped by 6 bases and J by 4 bases; unmatched bases: 8. Per the germline V gene, CDR1 is MNHEY and CDR2 is SVGEGT. This CDR3 has 14 amino acids. CDR3 sequence reads: CASSREGAFTEAFF. The CDR3 coding sequence is TGTGCCAGCAGCCGGGAGGGGGCCTTCACTGAAGCTTTCTTT.

This chain links TRBV7-2 with TRBJ2-1, with TRBD2 identical over 10 bases. With V trimmed by 5 bases and J by 6 bases, 7 bases remained unmatched. Germline V gene data show CDR1 as SGHTA and CDR2 as FQGNSA. The CDR3 loop spans 15 amino acids. CDR3 region: CASSLGLADCNEQFF. In DNA form, the CDR3 reads TGTGCCAGCAGCCTCGGACTAGCGGATTGCAATGAGCAGTTCTTC.

The chain links TRBV24-1 to TRBJ2-1; TRBD1 matches 9 bases. Germline V gene data show CDR1 as KGHDR and CDR2 as SFDVKD. The J segment lost 5 bases and the V segment lost 4 bases, leaving 8 bases of the junction unmatched. The CDR3 is made up of 16 amino acids. The CDR3 DNA is TGTGCCACCAGTGACCAGGGACAGGGATACAACAATGAGCAGTTCTTC. This encodes CATSDQGQGYNNEQFF.

V usage is TRBV11-3 and J usage is TRBJ1-4; D is ambiguous. Trimming took 4 bases from V and 8 from J, leaving 20 bases between them. Looked up from germline, CDR1 is SGHNT and CDR2 is YENEEA. This CDR3 contains 16 residues. The CDR3 DNA reads TGTGCCAGCAGCTCCGACCGTCGGACCCGGGGAGAAAAACTGTTTTTT. Translating it yields CASSSDRRTRGEKLFF.

The table lists this clonotype with a few counts. This chain links TRBV3-1 with TRBJ2-5, with 10 bases identical to TRBD2. The germline CDR1 and CDR2 sequences are LGHDT and YNNKEL (reference sequence). This CDR3 contains 15 residues. Germline trimming cut 4 bases from V and 3 bases from J; bases unmatched to any gene: 5. The CDR3: CASSLGTSAEETQYF. The CDR3 DNA is TGTGCCAGCAGCCTGGGGACTAGCGCGGAAGAGACCCAGTACTTC.

The J gene is TRBJ2-5, the V gene TRBV3-1, with D tentatively TRBD2 (6 bases). The tail of the sequence fits TRBJ2-7 better, so the J call may be wrong. CDR3 length: 15 amino acids. Per germline, CDR1 LGHDT and CDR2 YNNKEL (reference sequence). CDR3 DNA: TGTGCCAGCAGCCAAGATCTACTAGCTAACTTCGAGCAGTACTTC. Its translation: CASSQDLLANFEQYF.

This clonotype has only a few counts. V gene TRBV7-2 combines with J gene TRBJ1-6, with 10 bases aligning to TRBD1. The CDR3 runs 16 residues. With V trimmed by 5 bases and J by 7 bases, 8 bases remained unmatched. Germline V gene data show CDR1 as SGHTA and CDR2 as FQGNSA. The CDR3 DNA is TGTGCCAGCAGCGGATCGACAGGGGGCACGAATTCACCCCTCCACTTT. This gives the protein CASSGSTGGTNSPLHF.

J is TRBJ2-7 and V is TRBV7-2, with D possibly matching TRBD2 (6 bases). The CDR3 is 16 amino acids. Per germline, CDR1 SGHTA and CDR2 FQGNSA. The V and J ends lost 0 bases and 2 bases respectively, with 14 bases between them. The CDR3 here is CASSLAGGVRTYEQYF. As DNA, the CDR3 is TGTGCCAGCAGCTTAGCGGGCGGGGTTCGAACCTACGAGCAGTACTTC.

This clonotype was detected only once. At one of its ends the junction is not consistent with the germline gene, which may arise from a read error. V is TRBV10-3 and J is TRBJ1-4, with D maybe TRBD1 (6 bases). This CDR3 is built from 17 residues. Germline assignment: CDR1 ENHRY and CDR2 SYGVKD. CDR3 DNA sequence: TGTGCCGTCAGTGACCCAAAGGGGGGTCGGGGAAATGAAAAACTGTTTTTT. This encodes CAVSDPKGGRGNEKLFF.

CDR3: CASSESIASTVSHGYTF. The CDR3 nucleotides read TGTGCCAGCAGTGAATCCATCGCCTCCACAGTCTCCCATGGCTACACCTTC. V gene TRBV6-1 combines with J gene TRBJ1-2, with D unresolved. V was trimmed by 2 bases and J by 6 bases, leaving 22 bases between them. The CDR3 is made up of 17 amino acids. From germline, CDR1 is MNHNS and CDR2 SASEGT.

In this sample, this clonotype turned up once. The chain employs TRBV12-3 or TRBV12-4 and TRBJ1-1; D remains ambiguous. The CDR3 length is 14 residues. Trimming cost V 3 bases and J 2 bases, with 10 bases left between them. Here the CDR3 DNA reads TGTGCCAGCAGTTTTTCCTTGGTCAACACTGAAGCTTTCTTT. The encoded protein is CASSFSLVNTEAFF.

The chain uses TRBV7-9 and TRBJ2-7; TRBD1 is a possible D gene (5 bases). The CDR3 sequence is 14 residues long. Looked up from germline, CDR1 is SEHNR and CDR2 is FQNEAQ (reference sequence). V was clipped by 4 bases and J by 2 bases, with 12 bases between them. This CDR3 reads CASSSQARAYEQYF. The CDR3 region has the DNA TGTGCCAGCAGCTCCCAGGCCAGGGCCTACGAGCAGTACTTC. Supplemented by reference TRBV7-9 and TRBJ2-7, the full variable domain reads DTGVSQNPRHKITKRGQNVTFRCDPISEHNRLYWYRQTLGQGPEFLTYFQNEAQLEKSRLLSDRFSAERPKGSFSTLEIQRTEQGDSAMYLCASSSQARAYEQYFGPGTRLTVT.

Details on this clonotype: A much larger clone differs from this one at a single base, so this may be a read error. J is TRBJ2-5 and V is TRBV9; D gene ambiguous. Trimming shortened V by 10 bases and J by 4 bases, and 5 bases separated the two germline ends. Germline CDR1 and CDR2: SGDLS and YYNGEE. This CDR3 has 9 amino acids. The CDR3 region has the DNA TGTGCCTTCCTAGAGACCCAGTACTTC. Protein sequence: CAFLETQYF.

The chain employs TRBV4-3 and TRBJ1-4, with no clear D. Germline values: CDR1 LGHNA, CDR2 YSLEER. There are 16 residues in the CDR3. The V gene lost 4 bases and the J gene lost 0 bases, with 12 bases spanning the gap. The CDR3 nucleotides read TGCGCCAGCAGCCCGGAGCCGGGGTCAACTAATGAAAAACTGTTTTTT. Amino acids: CASSPEPGSTNEKLFF.

This chain connects TRBV28 to TRBJ2-3; 9 bases map to TRBD2. The CDR3 covers 14 residues. The V gene end was trimmed by 3 bases and the J gene end by 5 bases; junction bases not matched to a gene: 3. Germline V gene sequence: CDR1 MDHEN, CDR2 SYDVKM. The CDR3 loop reads CASSLRGGQDTQYF. The CDR3 bases are TGTGCCAGCAGTTTGCGGGGGGGCCAAGATACGCAGTATTTT.

CDR3 sequence: CASTPIQGGFYNEQFF. The CDR3 region has the DNA TGCGCCAGCACCCCGATACAGGGCGGGTTCTACAATGAGCAGTTCTTC. The J gene is TRBJ2-1, the V gene TRBV4-3, with D possibly matching TRBD1 (6 bases). Germline CDR1 and CDR2: LGHNA and YSLEER. This CDR3 region has 16 residues. Trimming shortened V by 7 bases and J by 3 bases, and 19 bases separated the two germline ends.

Concerning this clonotype itself: As the CDR3 is not closed by the conserved phenylalanine or tryptophan, this likely results from a read error. J is TRBJ2-3 and V is TRBV6-5, with 8 bases aligning to TRBD1. This CDR3 is built from 17 residues. Per the germline V gene, CDR1 is MNHEY and CDR2 is SVGAGI. V was pared by 6 bases and J by 6 bases, with 17 bases of the junction left unmatched. CDR3 in amino acids: CASRPLTPGTGHDTQYC. CDR3 DNA sequence: TGTGCCAGCAGGCCCCTAACCCCCGGGACAGGACACGATACGCAGTATTGT.

The V and J genes are TRBV7-2 and TRBJ2-7, with 8 positions matching TRBD2. Looked up from germline, CDR1 is SGHTA and CDR2 is FQGNSA. With V trimmed by 6 bases and J by 3 bases, 10 bases remained unmatched. The CDR3 contains 15 residues. The CDR3 sequence: CASSSNGGAHYEQYF. CDR3 coding DNA: TGTGCCAGCAGTTCCAACGGGGGGGCCCACTACGAGCAGTACTTC.

The chain uses TRBV29-1 and TRBJ1-1; D gene unclear. The germline V gene has CDR1 SQVTM and CDR2 ANQGSEA. The CDR3 covers 14 residues. Trimming left V 4 bases short and J 9 bases short, with 21 bases between. The CDR3 here is CSVGLKTANHKAFF. CDR3 nucleotides: TGCAGCGTTGGGCTCAAGACGGCGAACCATAAAGCTTTCTTT.

The chain has TRBV10-3 and TRBJ1-5, with D perhaps TRBD1 (6 bases). Trimming took 0 bases from V and 8 from J, leaving 14 bases between them. This CDR3 is 15 amino acids long. In germline, CDR1 is ENHRY, CDR2 SYGVKD. CDR3 residues: CAISESGTRREPQHF. CDR3 nucleotides: TGTGCCATCAGTGAGTCGGGGACAAGGAGGGAGCCCCAGCATTTT.

Note on this clonotype: A clone one base away is much larger, so this may be a read error. This chain links TRBV7-2 with TRBJ2-2; no firm D call. Per germline, CDR1 SGHTA and CDR2 FQGNSA. CDR3 length: 15 amino acids. The CDR3 protein is CASSLRAANTEELFF. DNA for the CDR3: TGTGCCAGCAGCTTACGGGCAGCGAACACCGAGGAGCTGTTTTTT.

In its sample, this clonotype was seen once. The chain couples TRBV6-6 to TRBJ2-3, with 10 bases matching TRBD1. Per germline, CDR1 MNHNY and CDR2 SVGAGI (reference sequence). The junction had 5 bases not matched to a gene; V was cut back by 2 bases and J by 3 bases. The CDR3 spans 16 residues. CDR3 residues: CASSYVDRGLTDTQYF. CDR3 coding DNA: TGTGCCAGCAGTTACGTTGACAGGGGGCTTACAGATACGCAGTATTTT.

The rearrangement links TRBV5-1 to TRBJ2-1, with D possibly TRBD1 on 6 matching bases. The CDR3 consists of 15 residues. Germline CDR1 reads SGHRS; CDR2 reads YFSETQ. The V end was cut by 0 bases, the J end by 6 bases, with 13 bases between. The CDR3 nucleotides read TGCGCCAGCAGCTTGGCGTGGGGGCTAGTCAATGAGCAGTTCTTC. Its translation is CASSLAWGLVNEQFF.

The J gene is TRBJ1-1, the V gene TRBV5-1, with D unresolved. With 2 bases removed from V and 2 bases from J, the gap between germline ends came to 10 bases. Germline V gene lookup returns CDR1 SGHRS and CDR2 YFSETQ. CDR3 size: 14 residues. The CDR3 here is CASSFYGINTEAFF. The CDR3 coding sequence is TGCGCCAGCAGCTTTTACGGAATCAACACTGAAGCTTTCTTT.

The chain couples TRBV10-3 to TRBJ1-1, with TRBD1 matching 8 bases. Germline lookup yields CDR1 ENHRY and CDR2 SYGVKD. This CDR3 is built from 17 residues. With 4 bases clipped from V and 1 base from J, the junction kept 11 bases outside the gene matches. CDR3 loop: CAISGGAGGVGNTEAFF. CDR3 sequence (DNA): TGTGCCATCAGTGGGGGCGCAGGGGGCGTCGGGAACACTGAAGCTTTCTTT.